The 28 T cell receptor beta chains in this list originate from one sample, sequenced in a study of T cells in Graves' hyperthyroidism and ophthalmopathy. Researchers amplified the TCR beta CDR3 regions from RNA transcripts. The HTBI set primed first-round TCR CDR3 RT-PCR. A single record per CDR3 protein comes from TCRdb applying MiXCR to the multiplex PCR reads. The sample contains fewer than 350,000 distinct CDR3 sequences, roughly 15% of which appear only once. The specimen sequenced was blood. These receptors all stem from a woman aged 50 to 60 with Graves' hyperthyroidism that later progressed to Graves' ophthalmopathy.

This clonotype has ten or more counts. The chain joins TRBV27 to TRBJ2-1; no reliable D call. The CDR3 spans 12 residues. Per germline, CDR1 MNHEY and CDR2 SMNVEV (reference sequence). Trimming removed 7 bases at V and 9 bases at J, with 13 bases between. The CDR3 reads CASKKEFGEQFF. The CDR3 coding sequence is TGTGCCAGCAAAAAGGAGTTTGGTGAGCAGTTCTTC.

This clonotype was seen ten or more times. The rearrangement uses TRBV2 and TRBJ2-3; 10 nucleotides line up with TRBD2. The CDR3 is 16 amino acids. The trim removed 4 bases at V and 1 base at J, leaving 5 bases unmatched. The germline V gene has CDR1 SNHLY and CDR2 FYNNEI. The CDR3 protein is CASSGTSGYRTDTQYF. DNA for the CDR3: TGTGCCAGCAGTGGGACTAGCGGATACCGCACAGATACGCAGTATTTT.

This clonotype occurred many times. V and J are TRBV12-3 or TRBV12-4 and TRBJ1-1; D is undetermined. This CDR3 is built from 12 residues. V gave up 4 bases and J gave up 7 bases, with 10 bases separating them. This chain's CDR3 is CASSWEGGEAFF. DNA of the CDR3: TGTGCCAGCAGTTGGGAAGGAGGTGAAGCTTTCTTT.

This clonotype came up many times. The chain combines TRBV20-1 with TRBJ2-1, with TRBD1 identical over 7 bases. Germline CDR1 and CDR2: DFQATT and SNEGSKA (reference sequence). The J segment lost 5 bases and the V segment lost 6 bases, leaving 4 bases of the junction unmatched. CDR3 length: 12 residues. In DNA, the CDR3 is TGCAGTGCAAGACAGGGAGACAATGAGCAGTTCTTC. Its translation: CSARQGDNEQFF.

As regards this clonotype: A much larger clone lies one base from this, so it may be a read error. This is likely a read error, given that the CDR3 carries no conserved phenylalanine or tryptophan at its end. The V gene is TRBV18, the J gene TRBJ2-7; 13 bases match TRBD2. V trimming: 5 bases; J trimming: 5 bases; junction bases outside the gene matches: 3. The length of the CDR3 is 14 residues. CDR1 and CDR2 (germline): KGHSH, LQKENI. The CDR3 DNA sequence: TGTGCCAGCTCAGGACTAGCGGGAGACAACGAGCAGTACTCC. Protein sequence: CASSGLAGDNEQYS.

The table lists this clonotype with many counts. CDR3 protein: CASSWSGREGNNEQFF. CDR3 DNA: TGTGCCAGCAGTTGGTCTGGGCGGGAGGGGAACAATGAGCAGTTCTTC. This chain joins TRBV12-3 or TRBV12-4 and TRBJ2-1; 9 positions match TRBD2. With 4 bases clipped from V and 5 bases from J, the junction kept 9 bases outside the gene matches. There are 16 residues in the CDR3.

Regarding this clonotype: A read error may be the cause here, since a much bigger clone is one base away. Lacking the conserved final phenylalanine or tryptophan, this CDR3 likely reflects a read error. J is TRBJ2-7 and V is TRBV10-3; TRBD1 matches 10 bases. Germline trimming cut 6 bases from V and 5 bases from J; bases unmatched to any gene: 4. The germline gives CDR1 ENHRY, CDR2 SYGVKD. CDR3 length equals 13 residues. For the CDR3, the DNA is TGTGCCATCAGGGGACAGGGGACACACGAGCAGTACCTC. As protein: CAIRGQGTHEQYL.

This clonotype was recorded many times. The chain carries TRBV2 and TRBJ2-3; 9 bases are a match to TRBD1. The J segment lost 3 bases and the V segment lost 7 bases, leaving 20 bases of the junction unmatched. From germline, CDR1 is SNHLY and CDR2 FYNNEI. The CDR3 extends over 19 amino acids. The CDR3 loop reads CASIRAPIRGTGRTDTQYF. The CDR3 region has the DNA TGTGCCAGCATAAGGGCTCCGATAAGAGGGACAGGGAGAACAGATACGCAGTATTTT.

This clonotype was seen at least ten times. The chain has TRBV27 and TRBJ2-1, with 8 nucleotides matching TRBD1. The CDR3 runs to 16 residues. Trimming took 5 bases from V and 2 from J; bases not matched to a gene: 8. CDR1 is MNHEY, CDR2 SMNVEV, per germline (reference sequence). CDR3 loop: CASSPLPGQAYNEQFF. The CDR3 DNA reads TGTGCCAGCAGTCCCCTACCGGGACAGGCCTACAATGAGCAGTTCTTC.

This clonotype was found many times. V gene TRBV5-1 combines with J gene TRBJ2-2; TRBD1 is a possible D gene (6 bases). Germline loops: CDR1 SGHRS, CDR2 YFSETQ. The CDR3 runs to 15 residues. Trimming stripped 1 base from V and 1 base from J, with 8 bases between. The CDR3 region has the DNA TGCGCCAGCAGCTTGATACAGGGGAACACCGGGGAGCTGTTTTTT. Amino acids: CASSLIQGNTGELFF.

The gene calls are TRBV7-9 and TRBJ2-1, with D perhaps matching TRBD2 (6 bases). V shed 5 bases and J shed 14 bases, with 28 bases lying between them. Germline V gene data show CDR1 as SEHNR and CDR2 as FQNEAQ (reference sequence). The CDR3 covers 16 residues. CDR3 amino acids: CASSQHSTFRDFSEFF. The DNA for the CDR3 is TGTGCCAGCAGCCAACATTCCACATTTCGGGACTTTAGTGAGTTCTTC.

This clonotype was counted at least ten times. The chain has TRBV7-3 and TRBJ2-4, with D possibly TRBD2 on 7 matching bases. The V gene lost 1 base and the J gene lost 5 bases, with 15 bases spanning the gap. The germline CDR1 and CDR2 sequences are SGHTA and FQGTGA. CDR3 size: 16 residues. CDR3 nucleotides: TGTGCCAGCAGCTTAATGGCTAGGGGGAGGGAAAACATTCAGTACTTC. Amino acid sequence: CASSLMARGRENIQYF.

The chain carries TRBV7-9 and TRBJ2-1; 15 nucleotides match TRBD2. The V gene end was trimmed by 5 bases and the J gene end by 7 bases; junction bases not matched to a gene: 6. Germline V lookup: CDR1 SEHNR, CDR2 FQNEAQ (reference sequence). The CDR3 runs to 16 residues. The CDR3 DNA reads as TGTGCCAGCAGCCATCCCGGGACTAGCGGGAGGAATGAGCAGTTCTTC. Translation: CASSHPGTSGRNEQFF. Based on the CDR3 plus reference TRBV7-9 and TRBJ2-1, the full variable domain is DTGVSQNPRHKITKRGQNVTFRCDPISEHNRLYWYRQTLGQGPEFLTYFQNEAQLEKSRLLSDRFSAERPKGSFSTLEIQRTEQGDSAMYLCASSHPGTSGRNEQFFGPGTRLTVL.

In this sample, this clonotype turned up many times. The rearrangement joins TRBV28 to TRBJ1-2, with a tentative D call TRBD1 (5 bases). The CDR3 spans 14 residues. Trimming removed 0 bases at V and 6 bases at J, with 11 bases between. Per the germline V gene, CDR1 is MDHEN and CDR2 is SYDVKM. CDR3 protein: CASSLWIGADGYTF. The CDR3 DNA sequence: TGTGCCAGCAGTTTATGGATAGGGGCTGATGGCTACACCTTC.

Comment on this clonotype: Compared with germline, one end of the junction differs, possibly owing to a read error. The CDR3 DNA follows: TGTACCAGCTCACCAACCGGACGCACCGGGGAGCTGTTTTTT. Residues: CTSSPTGRTGELFF. The V and J genes are TRBV18 and TRBJ2-2; D is unclear. CDR3 length: 14 amino acids. The germline V gene encodes CDR1 KGHSH and CDR2 LQKENI.

The J gene is TRBJ1-2, the V gene TRBV20-1, with 11 bases aligning to TRBD1. CDR1 is DFQATT and CDR2 is SNEGSKA in the germline V gene (reference sequence). The CDR3 covers 15 residues. Losses at the gene ends were 5 bases for V and 4 bases for J; bases not matched to a gene: 9. The CDR3 DNA follows: TGCAGTGCTCGCGTCTCCGGGACAGGGGGCTATGGCTACACCTTC. Translation gives CSARVSGTGGYGYTF.

This chain uses TRBV7-9 with TRBJ1-4; 9 bases line up with TRBD1. The junction had 9 bases not matched to a gene; V was cut back by 1 base and J by 12 bases. The CDR3 runs 15 residues. CDR1 is SEHNR and CDR2 is FQNEAQ in the germline V gene (reference sequence). The CDR3 spells CASSLVTGTGSELFF. Here the CDR3 DNA reads TGTGCCAGCAGCTTAGTAACCGGGACAGGGAGTGAACTGTTTTTT.

This clonotype was seen ten or more times. The CDR3 spells CASSLEANYGYTF. CDR3 sequence (DNA): TGCGCCAGCAGCTTGGAAGCCAACTATGGCTACACCTTC. This chain links TRBV5-1 with TRBJ1-2, with D unresolved. Germline V gene data show CDR1 as SGHRS and CDR2 as YFSETQ. The CDR3 has 13 residues. V was cut by 0 bases and J by 2 bases, with 5 bases left in between.

This clonotype was detected many times. CDR3 DNA sequence: TGCGCCAGCAGCTGGGGACAGAACACTGAAGCTTTCTTT. Its translation: CASSWGQNTEAFF. The chain links TRBV5-1 to TRBJ1-1, with D perhaps TRBD1 (6 bases). Germline lookup yields CDR1 SGHRS and CDR2 YFSETQ. Trimming stripped 3 bases from V and 1 base from J, with 7 bases between. The CDR3 extends over 13 amino acids.

This clonotype was seen at least ten times. This chain joins TRBV20-1 and TRBJ1-1; D perhaps matches TRBD1 (5 bases). V was pared by 1 base and J by 7 bases, with 16 bases between. The CDR3 length is 14 residues. The germline V gene encodes CDR1 DFQATT and CDR2 SNEGSKA (reference sequence). The CDR3 nucleotides are TGCAGTGCTAGAGGGACGGGACGGAGTTTTGAAGCTTTCTTT. This encodes CSARGTGRSFEAFF.

Ten or more counts support this clonotype. The CDR3 loop is CASSQDYEQGIYEQYF. The CDR3 DNA reads as TGTGCCAGCAGCCAAGATTACGAACAGGGTATCTACGAGCAGTACTTC. This chain joins TRBV14 and TRBJ2-7, with D perhaps TRBD1 (6 bases). The germline V gene encodes CDR1 SGHDN and CDR2 FVKESK. The V gene lost 0 bases and the J gene lost 3 bases, with 15 bases spanning the gap. The CDR3 is 16 residues long.

The chain joins TRBV4-1 to TRBJ2-1; a possible D gene is TRBD2 (6 bases). This CDR3 is built from 16 residues. Germline loops: CDR1 MGHRA, CDR2 YSYEKL. V was clipped by 1 base and J by 4 bases, with 14 bases between them. CDR3 loop: CASSQGRGSRYNEQFF. CDR3 DNA sequence: TGCGCCAGCAGCCAAGGTCGGGGGAGTCGTTACAATGAGCAGTTCTTC.

This clonotype was detected only a few times. V usage is TRBV20-1 and J usage is TRBJ2-1, with 8 nucleotides matching TRBD2. In germline, CDR1 is DFQATT, CDR2 SNEGSKA (reference sequence). The CDR3 is 15 residues long. V was pared by 4 bases and J by 4 bases, with 9 bases of the junction left unmatched. The DNA of the CDR3 is TGCAGTGCTACCCCCCGGGGGGGGGGGTACAATGAGCAGTTCTTC. As protein: CSATPRGGGYNEQFF.

This clonotype was counted ten times or more. The V and J genes are TRBV4-1 and TRBJ2-7, with 8 bases lining up with TRBD1. CDR3 length: 14 amino acids. V was clipped by 1 base and J by 4 bases; unmatched bases: 3. Germline V gene sequence: CDR1 MGHRA, CDR2 YSYEKL. The CDR3 is CASSQGTGRYEQYF. The CDR3 nucleotides read TGCGCCAGCAGCCAAGGGACAGGGAGATACGAGCAGTACTTC.

This clonotype has a count of ten or more. The chain couples TRBV3-1 to TRBJ2-7, with 7 bases lining up with TRBD1. V lost 3 bases to trimming and J lost 3 bases; unmatched junction nucleotides: 20. The CDR3 has 19 residues. Germline assignment: CDR1 LGHDT and CDR2 YNNKEL (reference sequence). CDR3 protein: CASSHSGTEGTQRIYEQYF. The DNA of the CDR3 is TGTGCCAGCAGCCATTCCGGGACAGAAGGGACCCAAAGGATCTACGAGCAGTACTTC.

This clonotype was seen repeatedly, ten times or more. The chain has TRBV6-2 or TRBV6-3 and TRBJ1-1; no reliable D call. V was pared by 0 bases and J by 0 bases, with 14 bases between. This CDR3 has 17 residues. CDR1 is MNHEY and CDR2 is SVGEGT in the germline V gene. CDR3 region: CASSYSSFRFVNTEAFF. CDR3 bases: TGTGCCAGCAGTTACTCTTCCTTTAGGTTCGTGAACACTGAAGCTTTCTTT.

This clonotype was seen ten or more times. This chain uses TRBV7-6 with TRBJ1-1; 7 nucleotides align to TRBD1. The CDR3 consists of 16 residues. J was trimmed by 1 base and V by 0 bases; bases with no gene match: 5. Germline V lookup: CDR1 SGHVS, CDR2 FNYEAQ. The CDR3 coding sequence is TGTGCCAGCAGCTTAGCACAGGGGCTCCCGAACACTGAAGCTTTCTTT. This sequence encodes CASSLAQGLPNTEAFF.

This clonotype was found many times. As DNA, the CDR3 is TGTGCCAGCAGTCGGTTTGACAGGGGTCCCTACGAGCAGTACTTC. It specifies CASSRFDRGPYEQYF. The gene calls are TRBV6-1 and TRBJ2-7, with 8 bases identical to TRBD1. Germline CDR1 MNHNS, CDR2 SASEGT. V lost 5 bases to trimming and J lost 2 bases; unmatched junction nucleotides: 8. The length of the CDR3 is 15 residues.